This T cell receptor beta chain comes out of a study of blood T cells in healthy people across ages. CDR3 size: 16 residues. The V gene's germline CDR1 is DFQATT and CDR2 SNEGSKA (reference sequence). V was trimmed by 0 bases and J by 8 bases, leaving 19 bases between them. A second PCR, run for about 7 to 11 cycles, used a sample-barcoded 5' primer plus a J-beta primer mix. TCRdb re-analysed the 5' RACE reads in MiXCR, keeping a single row per CDR3 protein. The sample records about 1 million distinct CDR3 sequences, more than 40% being singletons. The V call is TRBV20-1, the J call TRBJ1-4; D is possibly TRBD1 (6 bases). The sequencing sample was made of blood. This sequence originates from a woman in her fifties or sixties in good health. In DNA form, the CDR3 reads TGCAGTGCTAGAGATGGCGAAGGGGGGCTTCGGGAAAAACTGTTTTTT. It is translated as CSARDGEGGLREKLFF.